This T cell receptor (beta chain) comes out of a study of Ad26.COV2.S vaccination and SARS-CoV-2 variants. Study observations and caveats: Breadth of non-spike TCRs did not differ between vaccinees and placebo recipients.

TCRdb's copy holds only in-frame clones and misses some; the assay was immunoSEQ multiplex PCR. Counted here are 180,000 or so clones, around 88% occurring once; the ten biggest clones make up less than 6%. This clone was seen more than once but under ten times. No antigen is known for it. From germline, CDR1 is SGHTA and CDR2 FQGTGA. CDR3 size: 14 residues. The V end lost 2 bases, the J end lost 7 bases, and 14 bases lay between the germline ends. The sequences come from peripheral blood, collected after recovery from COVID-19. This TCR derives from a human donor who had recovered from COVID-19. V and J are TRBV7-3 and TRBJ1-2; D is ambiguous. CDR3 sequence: CASSLLTREVGYTF. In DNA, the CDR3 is TGTGCCAGCAGCTTATTGACCCGTGAGGTTGGCTACACCTTC.